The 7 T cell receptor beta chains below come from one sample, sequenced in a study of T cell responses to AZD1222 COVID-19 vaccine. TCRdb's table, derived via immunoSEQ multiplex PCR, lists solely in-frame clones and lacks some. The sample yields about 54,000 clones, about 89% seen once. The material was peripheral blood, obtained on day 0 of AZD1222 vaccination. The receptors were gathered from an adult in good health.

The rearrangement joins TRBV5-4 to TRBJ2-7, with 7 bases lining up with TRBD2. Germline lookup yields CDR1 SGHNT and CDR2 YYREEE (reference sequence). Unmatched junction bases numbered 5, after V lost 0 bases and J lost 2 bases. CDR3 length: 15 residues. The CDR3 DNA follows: TGTGCCAGCAGCTTGGCCTCCGGGAGGACCTACGAGCAGTACTTC. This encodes CASSLASGRTYEQYF.

The CDR3 region has the DNA TGTGCCAGCAGCGTTTGGGGAAACACAGATACGCAGTATTTT. This gives the protein CASSVWGNTDTQYF. The chain couples TRBV9 to TRBJ2-3; D is uncertain. V was shortened by 2 bases and J by 2 bases, with 9 bases between the two germline ends. The CDR3 loop spans 14 amino acids. Per the germline V gene, CDR1 is SGDLS and CDR2 is YYNGEE.

CDR3 sequence (DNA): TGTGCCAGCAGGGGTTATGGCTACACCTTC. Its protein is CASRGYGYTF. The V call is TRBV28, the J call TRBJ1-2; D is uncertain. V was pared by 6 bases and J by 5 bases, with 4 bases between. CDR3 size: 10 residues. Germline loops: CDR1 MDHEN, CDR2 SYDVKM.

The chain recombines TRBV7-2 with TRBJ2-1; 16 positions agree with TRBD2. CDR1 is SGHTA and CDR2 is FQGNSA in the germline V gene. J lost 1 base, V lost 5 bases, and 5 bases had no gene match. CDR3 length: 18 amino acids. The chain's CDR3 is CASSLGTSGRGSYNEQFF. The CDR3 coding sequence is TGTGCCAGCAGCCTCGGGACTAGCGGGAGGGGTTCCTACAATGAGCAGTTCTTC.

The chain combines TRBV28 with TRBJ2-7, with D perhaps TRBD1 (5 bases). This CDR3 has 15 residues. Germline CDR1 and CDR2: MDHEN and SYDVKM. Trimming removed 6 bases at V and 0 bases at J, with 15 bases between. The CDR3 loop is CASRNTGPPSYEQYF. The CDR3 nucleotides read TGTGCCAGCAGAAATACAGGCCCTCCCTCCTACGAGCAGTACTTC.

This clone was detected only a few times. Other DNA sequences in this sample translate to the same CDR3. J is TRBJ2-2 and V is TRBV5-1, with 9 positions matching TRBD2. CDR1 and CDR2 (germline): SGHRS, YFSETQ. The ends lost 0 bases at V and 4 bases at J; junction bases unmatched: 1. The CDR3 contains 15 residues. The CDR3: CASSLGLAATGELFF. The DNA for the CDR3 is TGCGCCAGCAGCTTGGGACTAGCGGCCACCGGGGAGCTGTTTTTT. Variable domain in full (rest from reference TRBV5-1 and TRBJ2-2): KAGVTQTPRYLIKTRGQQVTLSCSPISGHRSVSWYQQTPGQGLQFLFEYFSETQRNKGNFPGRFSGRQFSNSRSEMNVSTLELGDSALYLCASSLGLAATGELFFGEGSRLTVL.

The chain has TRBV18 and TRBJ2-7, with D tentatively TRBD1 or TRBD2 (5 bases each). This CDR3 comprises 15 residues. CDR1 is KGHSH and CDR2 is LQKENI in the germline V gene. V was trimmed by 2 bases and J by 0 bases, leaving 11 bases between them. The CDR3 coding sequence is TGTGCCAGCTCACCAGGGGCAGGGAGCTCCTACGAGCAGTACTTC. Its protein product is CASSPGAGSSYEQYF.